These 23 T cell receptor beta chains share one sample of origin, sequenced in a study of blood T cell repertoires in COVID-19. The repertoire was sequenced with immunoSEQ multiplex PCR; TCRdb's copy has only in-frame clones and lacks some. The sample lists around 180,000 clones; about four fifths were seen once. Sequencing was performed on PBMCs or T cells enriched from blood (not recorded which). Receptor source: a man between 50 and 59 years old who had recovered from COVID-19.

The chain uses TRBV4-1 and TRBJ1-2, with 10 bases fitting TRBD1. Germline V gene lookup returns CDR1 MGHRA and CDR2 YSYEKL. The CDR3 sequence is 15 residues long. With V trimmed by 4 bases and J by 5 bases, 7 bases remained unmatched. The DNA of the CDR3 is TGCGCCAGCAGCCTCGGGACAGGGGTCAATTATGGCTACACCTTC. This sequence encodes CASSLGTGVNYGYTF.

V is TRBV5-1 and J is TRBJ1-2, with a possible D match to TRBD1 (5 bases). V gave up 4 bases and J gave up 6 bases, with 16 bases separating them. The length of the CDR3 is 14 residues. The germline V gene has CDR1 SGHRS and CDR2 YFSETQ. CDR3 in amino acids: CASSPHAGLDGYTF. CDR3 bases: TGCGCCAGCAGCCCCCATGCAGGGCTAGATGGCTACACCTTC.

This clone turned up a few times. The rearrangement joins TRBV28 to TRBJ1-1, with 8 bases matching TRBD1. The trim removed 5 bases at V and 1 base at J, leaving 3 bases unmatched. Germline V gene lookup returns CDR1 MDHEN and CDR2 SYDVKM. The CDR3 is 14 amino acids. CDR3 DNA sequence: TGTGCCAGCAGTACCCAGGGGGCGAACACTGAAGCTTTCTTT. Its protein product is CASSTQGANTEAFF.

This rearrangement joins TRBV3-1 (or the pseudogene TRBV3-2) to TRBJ1-4; 7 positions match TRBD1. V lost 0 bases, J lost 8 bases, and 3 bases stayed unmatched. The CDR3 covers 14 residues. In germline, CDR1 is LGHDT, CDR2 YNNKEL (reference sequence). The CDR3 nucleotides read TGTGCCAGCAGCCAAGATACAGGGGCGGAAAAACTGTTTTTT. Amino acids: CASSQDTGAEKLFF.

The J gene is TRBJ2-2, the V gene TRBV19; 9 bases line up with TRBD1. Losses at the gene ends were 7 bases for V and 5 bases for J; bases not matched to a gene: 5. Germline values: CDR1 LNHDA, CDR2 SQIVND (reference sequence). The CDR3 sequence is 14 residues long. The CDR3 region has the DNA TGTGCCAGTATCGGGACAGGGAGAACCGGGGAGCTGTTTTTT. Translation: CASIGTGRTGELFF. The whole variable domain, remainder taken from reference TRBV19 and TRBJ2-2, is DGGITQSPKYLFRKEGQNVTLSCEQNLNHDAMYWYRQDPGQGLRLIYYSQIVNDFQKGDIAEGYSVSREKKESFPLTVTSAQKNPTAFYLCASIGTGRTGELFFGEGSRLTVL.

The rearrangement joins TRBV7-9 to TRBJ1-4; the match to TRBD1 covers 7 bases. CDR1 and CDR2 (germline): SEHNR, FQNEAQ (reference sequence). CDR3 length: 15 amino acids. The ends lost 5 bases at V and 5 bases at J; junction bases unmatched: 8. Written as DNA, the CDR3 is TGTGCCAGCAGCCTAAAGGGGGCGCCGAATGAAAAACTGTTTTTT. This translates into CASSLKGAPNEKLFF. The variable domain in full, completed from reference TRBV7-9 and TRBJ1-4, reads DTGVSQNPRHKITKRGQNVTFRCDPISEHNRLYWYRQTLGQGPEFLTYFQNEAQLEKSRLLSDRFSAERPKGSFSTLEIQRTEQGDSAMYLCASSLKGAPNEKLFFGSGTQLSVL.

V gene TRBV4-3 combines with J gene TRBJ1-2; unclear D gene. CDR1 and CDR2 (germline): LGHNA, YSLEER. This CDR3 has 13 residues. Trimming left V 3 bases short and J 7 bases short, with 12 bases between. In DNA, the CDR3 is TGCGCCAGCAGCCAGGGCAGCTCTCGTGGCTACACCTTC. It encodes CASSQGSSRGYTF.

The chain joins TRBV10-1 to TRBJ1-2; tentatively, D is TRBD1 (5 bases). The CDR3 is 13 residues long. V lost 4 bases and J lost 2, with 8 bases in between. In germline, CDR1 is WNHNN, CDR2 SYGVQD (reference sequence). The CDR3 bases are TGCGCCAGCAGTGCGGGACTCAACTATGGCTACACCTTC. This translates into CASSAGLNYGYTF.

The CDR3 bases are TGTGCCAGCAGCACTAGGACGGCCGGACGGTCCCCCCTCCACTTT. Protein: CASSTRTAGRSPLHF. V and J are TRBV13 and TRBJ1-6; D call uncertain. CDR3 length: 15 residues. The germline V gene has CDR1 PRHDT and CDR2 FYEKMQ (reference sequence). V lost 5 bases and J 13 bases, leaving 21 bases between the germline ends.

This rearrangement joins TRBV28 to TRBJ1-1; D possibly corresponds to TRBD1 (5 bases). The ends were cut back, 2 bases at V and 1 base at J, with 8 bases in the middle. This CDR3 region has 14 residues. From germline, CDR1 is MDHEN and CDR2 SYDVKM. The CDR3 spells CASSLGHTNTEAFF. The CDR3 DNA follows: TGTGCCAGCAGTTTAGGACACACGAACACTGAAGCTTTCTTT.

The chain combines TRBV4-1 with TRBJ1-5; possible D gene TRBD1, 5 bases. The ends were cut back, 5 bases at V and 7 bases at J, with 12 bases in the middle. CDR1 and CDR2 from the germline V gene are MGHRA and YSYEKL. There are 13 residues in the CDR3. The CDR3 DNA reads TGCGCCAGCAGCGGGGCAGTCAACCAGCCCCAGCATTTT. It yields the protein CASSGAVNQPQHF.

The J gene is TRBJ1-4, the V gene TRBV7-9, with 9 bases fitting TRBD1. J was trimmed by 7 bases and V by 5 bases; bases with no gene match: 11. The CDR3 runs 16 residues. Germline V gene sequence: CDR1 SEHNR, CDR2 FQNEAQ (reference sequence). The CDR3 DNA is TGTGCCAGCAGCCCCCGAGGAGGGACAGGGAGTGAAAAACTGTTTTTT. The encoded protein is CASSPRGGTGSEKLFF.

The chain uses TRBV2 and TRBJ1-2; a weak D match, TRBD1 (5 bases). Trimming took off 9 bases at V and 7 bases at J, with 12 bases between the two ends. CDR3 size: 11 residues. Germline values: CDR1 SNHLY, CDR2 FYNNEI. In DNA, the CDR3 is TGTGCCAGGGGGAGGGGAGCTGGCTACACCTTC. It codes for CARGRGAGYTF.

V is TRBV3-1 (or the pseudogene TRBV3-2) and J is TRBJ1-2, with TRBD1 identical over 9 bases. The CDR3 loop spans 14 amino acids. Germline CDR1 is LGHDT and CDR2 is YNNKEL (reference sequence). V was clipped by 4 bases and J by 5 bases; unmatched bases: 5. The CDR3 DNA follows: TGTGCCAGCAGCCCCACAGGGGGCGGTTATGGCTACACCTTC. It encodes CASSPTGGGYGYTF.

In this sample, this clone turned up a few times. CDR3 amino acids: CASTLGTGGPGNQPQHF. The CDR3 bases are TGTGCTAGTACCCTCGGAACAGGGGGTCCGGGCAATCAGCCCCAGCATTTT. The V and J genes are TRBV12-5 and TRBJ1-5; the match to TRBD1 covers 8 bases. CDR3 size: 17 residues. V dropped 8 bases and J dropped 2; count of bases not matched to a gene: 14. Germline values: CDR1 LGHNT, CDR2 FRNRAP. The variable domain in full, completed from reference TRBV12-5 and TRBJ1-5, reads DARVTQTPRHKVTEMGQEVTMRCQPILGHNTVFWYRQTMMQGLELLAYFRNRAPLDDSGMPKDRFSAEMPDATLATLKIQPSEPRDSAVYFCASTLGTGGPGNQPQHFGDGTRLSIL.

The CDR3 sequence is CASSYLGRVGYGYTF. The CDR3 DNA sequence: TGTGCCAGCAGTTATCTTGGGAGGGTTGGGTATGGCTACACCTTC. The genes are TRBV6-5 and TRBJ1-2, with D unresolved. V was clipped by 3 bases and J by 5 bases, with 16 bases between them. CDR1 MNHEY and CDR2 SVGAGI come from the germline V gene. The CDR3 contains 15 residues.

The V gene is TRBV9, the J gene TRBJ2-3, with TRBD2 matching over 7 bases. V lost 0 bases, J lost 1 base, and 2 bases stayed unmatched. Germline V CDR1 and CDR2: SGDLS, YYNGEE. This CDR3 is 15 amino acids long. The CDR3 DNA reads TGTGCCAGCAGCGTAGATCGGGGGGGCACAGATACGCAGTATTTT. It yields the protein CASSVDRGGTDTQYF.

The V gene is TRBV11-2, the J gene TRBJ1-5, with 7 bases lining up with TRBD1. With V trimmed by 4 bases and J by 3 bases, 9 bases remained unmatched. Germline V gene sequence: CDR1 SGHAT, CDR2 FQNNGV. The CDR3 has 16 residues. In nucleotides, the CDR3 is TGTGCCAGCAGCTCCCAATCGACAGGGTACAATCAGCCCCAGCATTTT. Translation: CASSSQSTGYNQPQHF.

The chain employs TRBV11-2 and TRBJ1-2, with D uncertain. The germline gives CDR1 SGHAT, CDR2 FQNNGV. The V end lost 5 bases, the J end lost 7 bases, and 8 bases lay between the germline ends. The CDR3 loop spans 11 amino acids. CDR3 in amino acids: CASSPRGGYTF. Here the CDR3 DNA reads TGTGCCAGCAGCCCCCGGGGTGGCTACACCTTC.

This clone was picked up one time. The chain carries TRBV4-1 and TRBJ2-3; 8 bases fit TRBD1. The CDR3 has 15 amino acids. Germline CDR1 MGHRA, CDR2 YSYEKL. V shed 1 base and J 5 bases; nucleotides not matched to a gene: 5. CDR3 nucleotide sequence: TGCGCCAGCAGCCAAGCCCCAGGGGGCAAAGATACGCAGTATTTT. It yields the protein CASSQAPGGKDTQYF.

For the CDR3, the DNA is TGTGCCAGCAGCTTGCCTGACTCTAACTATGGCTACACCTTC. Amino acids: CASSLPDSNYGYTF. This chain links TRBV5-4 with TRBJ1-2, with D uncertain. The germline V and J ends were trimmed by 1 base and 0 bases, with 7 bases remaining between them. The V gene's germline CDR1 is SGHNT and CDR2 YYREEE (reference sequence). The CDR3 is 14 residues long.

The genes are TRBV7-4 and TRBJ2-2, with TRBD2 matching 12 bases. CDR3 size: 18 residues. V was pared by 3 bases and J by 0 bases, with 5 bases of the junction left unmatched. CDR1 and CDR2 (germline): SGHVT, SQSDAQ. The CDR3 nucleotides are TGTGCCAGCAGCTTCGGACTAGCGGGGAATCCGAACACCGGGGAGCTGTTTTTT. It encodes CASSFGLAGNPNTGELFF.

This rearrangement joins TRBV18 to TRBJ2-7; a weak D match, TRBD2 (5 bases). Trimming shortened V by 6 bases and J by 3 bases, and 9 bases separated the two germline ends. The CDR3 sequence is 12 residues long. Germline V gene data show CDR1 as KGHSH and CDR2 as LQKENI. DNA of the CDR3: TGTGCCAGCTCTACTGCGGGCTACGAGCAGTACTTC. It specifies CASSTAGYEQYF.